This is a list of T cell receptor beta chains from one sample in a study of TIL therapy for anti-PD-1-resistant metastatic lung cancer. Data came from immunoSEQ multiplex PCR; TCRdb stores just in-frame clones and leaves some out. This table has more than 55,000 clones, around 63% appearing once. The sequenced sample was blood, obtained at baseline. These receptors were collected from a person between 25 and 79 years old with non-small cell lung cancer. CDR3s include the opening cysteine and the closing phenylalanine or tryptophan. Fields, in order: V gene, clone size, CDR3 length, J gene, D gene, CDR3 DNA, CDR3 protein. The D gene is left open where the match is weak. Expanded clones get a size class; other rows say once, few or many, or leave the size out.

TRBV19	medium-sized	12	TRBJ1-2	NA	TGTGCCAGTAGTATCGCCCACTCCGACTACACCTTC	CASSIAHSDYTF
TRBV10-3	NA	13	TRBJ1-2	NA	TGTGCCACCAGCCAGGGTCGGGACTATGGCTACACCTTC	CATSQGRDYGYTF
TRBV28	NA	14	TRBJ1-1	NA	TGTGCCAGCAGTGCTAGCGGTTTTCGGACTGAAGCTTTCTTT	CASSASGFRTEAFF
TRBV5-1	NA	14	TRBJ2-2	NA	TGCGCCAGCAGCCCGAGGGGTACCGGCGGGGAGCTGTTTTTT	CASSPRGTGGELFF
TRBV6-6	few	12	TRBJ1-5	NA	TGTGCCAGCGTGGGGTTTCGGGGGCCCCAGCATTTT	CASVGFRGPQHF
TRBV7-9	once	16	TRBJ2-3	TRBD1	TGTGCCAGTTCAGGGGGACCCCTACTAGGCACAGATACGCAGTATTTT	CASSGGPLLGTDTQYF
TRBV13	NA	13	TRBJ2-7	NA	TGTGCCAGCAGCTTAGGTAGGGGCTACGAGCAGTACTTC	CASSLGRGYEQYF
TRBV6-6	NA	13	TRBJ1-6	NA	TGTGCCAGCGAACCTCAGGGGAATTCACCCCTCCACTTT	CASEPQGNSPLHF
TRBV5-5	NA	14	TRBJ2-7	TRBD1	TGTGCCAGCAGCGCGGGACAGGGGGCCGGGGAGCAGTACTTC	CASSAGQGAGEQYF
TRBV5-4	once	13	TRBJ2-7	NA	TGTGCCAGCAGCTCCGAGGGGTCCTACGAGCAGTACTTC	CASSSEGSYEQYF
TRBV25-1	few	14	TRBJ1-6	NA	TGTGCCAGCAGTGACCGTGACACCAATTCACCCCTCCACTTT	CASSDRDTNSPLHF
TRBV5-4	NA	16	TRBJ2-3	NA	TGTGCCAGCAGCTTGAAAAGAACGGGGGGCACAGATACGCAGTATTTT	CASSLKRTGGTDTQYF
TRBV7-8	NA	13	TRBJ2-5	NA	TGTGCCAGCAGCGCTGGTTTCCGCGAGACCCAGTACTTC	CASSAGFRETQYF
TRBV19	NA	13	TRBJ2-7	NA	TGTGCCAGTAGTATTACGGGGCCTGGCGAGCAGTACTTC	CASSITGPGEQYF
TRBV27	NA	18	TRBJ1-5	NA	TGTGCCAGCGCCACGAATAGAAACGGGCCCTATAGCAATCAGCCCCAGCATTTT	CASATNRNGPYSNQPQHF
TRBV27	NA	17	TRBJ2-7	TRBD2	TGTGCCAGCAGTTTTATCCTCGCTAGCGGGAGTGCCTACGAGCAGTACTTC	CASSFILASGSAYEQYF
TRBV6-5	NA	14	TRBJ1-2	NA	TGTGCCAGCAGTAGAAGTGGCGGCACCTATGGCTACACCTTC	CASSRSGGTYGYTF
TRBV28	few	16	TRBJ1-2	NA	TGTGCCAGCAGTCTCCGTAAAGGACAGATTAACTATGGCTACACCTTC	CASSLRKGQINYGYTF
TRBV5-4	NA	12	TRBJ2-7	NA	TGTGCCAGCAGCTTGGGCGCTTACGAGCAGTACTTC	CASSLGAYEQYF
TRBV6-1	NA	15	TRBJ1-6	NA	TGTGCCAGCAGTGAAGCTCAAGGGGCCTATTCACCCCTCCACTTT	CASSEAQGAYSPLHF
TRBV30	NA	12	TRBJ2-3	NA	TGTGCCTGGAGTGTAGCGGGAGATACGCAGTATTTT	CAWSVAGDTQYF
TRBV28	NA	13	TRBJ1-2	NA	TGTGCCAGCAGACACACGGTAAATTATGGCTACACCTTC	CASRHTVNYGYTF
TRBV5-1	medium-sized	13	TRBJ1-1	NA	TGCGCCAGCAGCCAGGATCGGTACGGGGAAGCTTTCTTT	CASSQDRYGEAFF
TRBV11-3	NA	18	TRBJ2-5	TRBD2	TGTGCCAGCAGCTTAGGACTAGCGGGAGTAAATTCCGGGGAGACCCAGTACTTC	CASSLGLAGVNSGETQYF
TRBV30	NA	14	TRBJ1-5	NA	TGTGCCTGGAGTGTAAACCAACTCCATCAGCCCCAGCATTTT	CAWSVNQLHQPQHF
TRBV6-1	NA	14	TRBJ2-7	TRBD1	TGTGCCAGCAGCGTCCGGGACAGCTCCTACGAGCAGTACTTC	CASSVRDSSYEQYF
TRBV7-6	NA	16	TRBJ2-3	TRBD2	TGTGCCAGCAGCTTAGGGGGGGGAGGGCCCGCAGATACGCAGTATTTT	CASSLGGGGPADTQYF
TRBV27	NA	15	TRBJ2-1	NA	TGTGCCAGCAGTTTATCGGGAGCAGCGAAGAATGAGCAGTTCTTC	CASSLSGAAKNEQFF
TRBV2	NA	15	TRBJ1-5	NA	TGTGCCAGCAGTCCCGACGGATGGGGCAATCAGCCCCAGCATTTT	CASSPDGWGNQPQHF
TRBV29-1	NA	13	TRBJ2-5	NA	TGCAGCGGAAGACAGTCCTATGGGGAGACCCAGTACTTC	CSGRQSYGETQYF
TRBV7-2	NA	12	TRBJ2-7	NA	TGTGCCAGCAGCTTCCGCTCTAGAGAGCAGTACTTC	CASSFRSREQYF
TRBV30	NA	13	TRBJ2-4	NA	TGTGCCTGGAGTGCGGCCAGCTCAAACATTCAGTACTTC	CAWSAASSNIQYF
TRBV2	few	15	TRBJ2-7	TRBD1	TGTGCCAGCAGGGCACAGGGGGCAGCGTCCTACGAGCAGTACTTC	CASRAQGAASYEQYF
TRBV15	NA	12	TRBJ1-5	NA	TGTGCCACCAGCAGAGACAGAGGGCCCCAGCATTTT	CATSRDRGPQHF
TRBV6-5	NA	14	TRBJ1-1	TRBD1	TGTGCCAGCAGTTACGTACAGGGGTTCACTGAAGCTTTCTTT	CASSYVQGFTEAFF
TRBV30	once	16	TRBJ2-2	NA	TGTGCCTGGAGTTCGAAGGGACTGGGTCGCCCCGGGGAGCTGTTTTTT	CAWSSKGLGRPGELFF
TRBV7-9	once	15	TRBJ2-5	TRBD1	TGTGCCAGCAGCTTCGGGACAGGGGCTTCAGAGACCCAGTACTTC	CASSFGTGASETQYF
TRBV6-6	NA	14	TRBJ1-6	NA	TGTGCCAGCACCTCAGCCGGGGGGAATTCACCCCTCCACTTT	CASTSAGGNSPLHF
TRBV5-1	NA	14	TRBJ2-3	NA	TGCGCCAGCAGCTTGACAGTAAGCACAGATACGCAGTATTTT	CASSLTVSTDTQYF
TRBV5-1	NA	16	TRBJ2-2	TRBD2	TGCGCCAGCAGCCTGAGCGGGAGGGCCTCGGTCGGGGAGCTGTTTTTT	CASSLSGRASVGELFF
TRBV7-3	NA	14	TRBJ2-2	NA	TGTGCCAGCAGCTGGACCGCCAACACCGGGGAGCTGTTTTTT	CASSWTANTGELFF
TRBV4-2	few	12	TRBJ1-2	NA	TGTGCCAGCAGCCAAGGGTACTATGGCTACACCTTC	CASSQGYYGYTF
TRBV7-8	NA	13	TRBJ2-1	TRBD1	TGTGCCAGCAGCCGGGACAGGGGGGATGAGCAGTTCTTC	CASSRDRGDEQFF
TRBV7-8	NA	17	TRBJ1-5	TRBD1	TGTGCCAGCAGCTTAAAAGGGGGCCTATATAGCAATCAGCCCCAGCATTTT	CASSLKGGLYSNQPQHF
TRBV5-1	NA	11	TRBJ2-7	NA	TGCGCCAGCAGCGGGGTTTTTGGGCAGTACTTC	CASSGVFGQYF
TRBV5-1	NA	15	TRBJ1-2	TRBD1	TGCGCCAGCAGCGCGAACAGGGGCGACAGCTATGGCTACACCTTC	CASSANRGDSYGYTF
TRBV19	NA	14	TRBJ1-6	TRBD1	TGTGCCAGTAGTCGACAGGGGGATAATTCACCCCTCCACTTT	CASSRQGDNSPLHF
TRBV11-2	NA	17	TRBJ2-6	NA	TGTGCCAGCAGCCTACTCCCCCCAGGGGCTGGGGCCAACGTCCTGACTTTC	CASSLLPPGAGANVLTF
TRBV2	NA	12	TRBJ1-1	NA	TGTGCCAGCAGCGAATGGCCTGTGGGAGCTTTCTTT	CASSEWPVGAFF